This T cell receptor beta chain appears in the sequencing data of a study of blood T cell repertoires in COVID-19. Overall study context: Acute-phase and convalescent COVID-19 samples originated in the United States, Italy and Spain. T cells, B-cell-depleted T cells, or PBMCs provided the cDNA or gDNA that served as material.

The CDR3 has 13 amino acids. V lost 8 bases to trimming and J lost 2 bases; unmatched junction nucleotides: 6. Germline CDR1 SNHLY, CDR2 FYNNEI. This clone was picked up one time. Original data processing: Scientists estimated how many nucleated cells there were by amplifying reference gene primers. Clones were read by immunoSEQ multiplex PCR, and TCRdb kept only the in-frame ones, dropping some. Clone size and the V and J calls come from that table; the DNA yielded D and trimming. Of approximately 44,000 clones in the sample, 92% were seen once. The chain joins TRBV2 to TRBJ2-7, with 7 nucleotides matching TRBD1. The source is a human donor in a cohort sampled during active COVID-19. Sequenced: peripheral blood. The CDR3, as DNA: TGTGCCAGCCTGCGACAGGGTACCTACGAGCAGTACTTC. Encoded protein: CASLRQGTYEQYF.